The 32 T cell receptor beta chains below all came from one sample that was sequenced in a study of blood T cell repertoires in COVID-19. Method: immunoSEQ multiplex PCR; TCRdb's copy keeps in-frame clones and lacks some. Among under 300,000 clones listed, about nine tenths were seen once. Sequenced input: peripheral blood. The receptors shown here come from a man over 45 with acute or convalescent COVID-19.

The chain couples TRBV19 to TRBJ2-1; 12 bases align to TRBD2. The CDR3 extends over 17 amino acids. Germline V gives CDR1 LNHDA, CDR2 SQIVND (reference sequence). Germline trimming cut 8 bases from V and 5 bases from J; bases unmatched to any gene: 13. The CDR3 nucleotides are TGTGCCAGTCTGAACCTAGCGGGGGGGACGAGAGACAATGAGCAGTTCTTC. It yields the protein CASLNLAGGTRDNEQFF.

The chain uses TRBV3-1 (or the pseudogene TRBV3-2) and TRBJ1-6; D is undetermined. Trimming shortened V by 1 base and J by 0 bases, and 7 bases separated the two germline ends. The germline V gene has CDR1 LGHDT and CDR2 YNNKEL (reference sequence). CDR3 size: 16 residues. CDR3 sequence reads: CASSQGVNSYNSPLHF. The CDR3 DNA reads as TGTGCCAGCAGCCAAGGCGTTAACTCCTATAATTCACCCCTCCACTTT.

This clone was counted once. The chain carries TRBV6-7 and TRBJ1-2, with D perhaps matching TRBD1 (5 bases). TRBV6-7 is identified as an open reading frame with a role that is uncertain. Trimming took 5 bases from V and 0 from J, leaving 13 bases between them. CDR3 length equals 15 residues. Here the CDR3 reads CASSPPGKANYGYTF. CDR3 sequence (DNA): TGTGCCAGCAGTCCTCCAGGGAAAGCTAACTATGGCTACACCTTC.

This chain connects TRBV18 to TRBJ1-5; 8 nucleotides match TRBD1. This CDR3 is 14 amino acids long. CDR1 and CDR2 from the germline V gene are KGHSH and LQKENI. J lost 4 bases, V lost 5 bases, and 4 bases had no gene match. DNA of the CDR3: TGTGCCAGCTCATCAGGACAGGGAAATCAGCCCCAGCATTTT. Residues: CASSSGQGNQPQHF.

The V call is TRBV5-6, the J call TRBJ1-3; weak D call: TRBD1 (6 bases). CDR3 length: 15 amino acids. Germline-derived CDR1 and CDR2 are SGHDT and YYEEEE. The V end was cut by 4 bases, the J end by 5 bases, with 16 bases between. The CDR3 region has the DNA TGTGCCAGCAGCCGCCTGACAGGAGCCCGAAACACCATATATTTT. Translated, it gives CASSRLTGARNTIYF.

V usage is TRBV5-6 and J usage is TRBJ1-1; a weak D match, TRBD1 (6 bases). V was clipped by 7 bases and J by 2 bases, with 12 bases between them. Germline CDR1 SGHDT, CDR2 YYEEEE. The CDR3 extends over 13 amino acids. The CDR3 loop reads CASGGQLNTEAFF. Here the CDR3 DNA reads TGTGCCAGCGGCGGACAGCTCAACACTGAAGCTTTCTTT.

V and J are TRBV27 and TRBJ2-7; D perhaps matches TRBD1 (8 bases). Trimming cost V 0 bases and J 5 bases, with 17 bases left between them. The CDR3 has 16 amino acids. CDR1 is MNHEY and CDR2 is SMNVEV in the germline V gene (reference sequence). CDR3 residues: CASSLSETGEGDEQYF. The CDR3, as DNA: TGTGCCAGCAGTTTATCGGAGACAGGGGAGGGGGACGAGCAGTACTTC.

The DNA of the CDR3 is TGTGCCAGCAGCTTACTCTCCGCCAGTGGAAACACCATATATTTT. Amino acids: CASSLLSASGNTIYF. The V gene is TRBV13, the J gene TRBJ1-3, with D unresolved. CDR1 and CDR2 (germline): PRHDT, FYEKMQ (reference sequence). The ends were cut back, 2 bases at V and 3 bases at J, with 11 bases in the middle. CDR3 length: 15 residues.

The V call is TRBV20-1, the J call TRBJ2-7; D perhaps matches TRBD1 (6 bases). Germline lookup yields CDR1 DFQATT and CDR2 SNEGSKA (reference sequence). This CDR3 has 12 amino acids. The ends were cut back, 3 bases at V and 4 bases at J, with 10 bases in the middle. DNA of the CDR3: TGCAGTGCTAGTGGACAGAAGTACGAGCAGTACTTC. As protein: CSASGQKYEQYF.

This sequence joins TRBV12-3 or TRBV12-4 and TRBJ1-1; D might be TRBD1 (6 bases). This CDR3 region has 13 residues. Trimming took 6 bases from V and 8 from J, leaving 16 bases between them. The CDR3 DNA reads as TGTGCCAGCAGGCGCCCGGGACATTCCGAAGCTTTCTTT. Translating gives CASRRPGHSEAFF.

CDR3 DNA: TGTGCCAGCAGCCGGGACAGGGGTCACGAGCAGTACTTC. It is translated as CASSRDRGHEQYF. The J gene is TRBJ2-7, the V gene TRBV11-3; 10 bases agree with TRBD1. This CDR3 is 13 amino acids long. The ends lost 5 bases at V and 5 bases at J; junction bases unmatched: 3. Germline assignment: CDR1 SGHNT and CDR2 YENEEA.

This rearrangement joins TRBV3-1 (or the pseudogene TRBV3-2) to TRBJ1-1; D uncertain. This CDR3 region has 12 residues. V was pared by 3 bases and J by 0 bases, with 2 bases between. The germline V gene has CDR1 LGHDT and CDR2 YNNKEL (reference sequence). The CDR3 DNA reads TGTGCCAGCAGCCACTTGAACACTGAAGCTTTCTTT. It yields the protein CASSHLNTEAFF.

The rearrangement links TRBV10-3 to TRBJ2-7; a possible D gene is TRBD2 (6 bases). Per germline, CDR1 ENHRY and CDR2 SYGVKD. The germline V and J ends were trimmed by 5 bases and 3 bases, with 17 bases remaining between them. The CDR3 contains 15 residues. This CDR3 is CAISPPSGLHYEQYF. For the CDR3, the DNA is TGTGCCATCAGTCCCCCGAGCGGACTACACTACGAGCAGTACTTC.

The chain has TRBV30 and TRBJ1-1; D not resolved. The CDR3 has 13 residues. CDR1 and CDR2 (germline): GTSNPN, SVGIG (reference sequence). Trimming took 2 bases from V and 1 from J, leaving 8 bases between them. The CDR3 loop reads CAWSPHPNTEAFF. Written as DNA, the CDR3 is TGTGCCTGGAGTCCACACCCGAACACTGAAGCTTTCTTT. Variable domain in full (rest from reference TRBV30 and TRBJ1-1): SQTIHQWPATLVQPVGSPLSLECTVEGTSNPNLYWYRQAAGRGLQLLFYSVGIGQISSEVPQNLSASRPQDRQFILSSKKLLLSDSGFYLCAWSPHPNTEAFFGQGTRLTVV.

The V and J genes are TRBV7-3 and TRBJ2-3; D perhaps matches TRBD2 (7 bases). V was cut by 1 base and J by 0 bases, with 14 bases left in between. Germline V gene data show CDR1 as SGHTA and CDR2 as FQGTGA. The CDR3 contains 17 residues. The CDR3 is CASSLSGGQPSTDTQYF. CDR3 nucleotides: TGTGCCAGCAGCTTAAGCGGGGGCCAACCCAGCACAGATACGCAGTATTTT.

This rearrangement joins TRBV27 to TRBJ1-4; TRBD1 agrees at 7 bases. CDR3 length: 15 residues. The V gene's germline CDR1 is MNHEY and CDR2 SMNVEV (reference sequence). V lost 2 bases and J lost 6; bases outside the gene matches: 6. The CDR3 DNA follows: TGTGCCAGCAGTTTAGGGGGGACAGACCATGAAAAACTGTTTTTT. This sequence encodes CASSLGGTDHEKLFF.

This chain uses TRBV6-2 or TRBV6-3 with TRBJ2-5, with 7 bases fitting TRBD1. The trim removed 6 bases at V and 2 bases at J, leaving 9 bases unmatched. The CDR3 runs to 15 residues. Per the germline V gene, CDR1 is MNHEY and CDR2 is SVGEGT. In DNA, the CDR3 is TGTGCCAGCAGCCGCTTGCCGGGACAGCAAGAGACCCAGTACTTC. Residues: CASSRLPGQQETQYF.

The V and J genes are TRBV2 and TRBJ2-1; tentatively, D is TRBD1 (5 bases). Trimming removed 7 bases at V and 7 bases at J, with 20 bases between. This CDR3 has 15 residues. Germline V lookup: CDR1 SNHLY, CDR2 FYNNEI. The CDR3 reads CASTPRRQWDNEQFF. The CDR3 coding sequence is TGTGCCAGCACACCGAGGAGACAGTGGGATAATGAGCAGTTCTTC.

The chain has TRBV10-3 and TRBJ1-1; TRBD1 matches at 7 bases. The CDR3 is 14 residues long. CDR1 and CDR2 from the germline V gene are ENHRY and SYGVKD. V shed 5 bases and J 4 bases; nucleotides not matched to a gene: 7. The CDR3 DNA sequence: TGTGCCATCAGTCAACCTGCAGGGGGCACTGAAGCTTTCTTT. It yields the protein CAISQPAGGTEAFF.

The sample holds one count of this clone. This chain joins TRBV7-8 and TRBJ1-2; D call uncertain. Trimming stripped 1 base from V and 5 bases from J, with 11 bases between. Germline V gives CDR1 SGHVS, CDR2 FQNEAQ. The CDR3 is 14 residues long. This CDR3 is CASSLVGSEYGYTF. The CDR3 bases are TGTGCCAGCAGCTTAGTGGGGAGCGAATATGGCTACACCTTC.

This chain uses TRBV5-1 with TRBJ2-1, with TRBD2 matching over 7 bases. Looked up from germline, CDR1 is SGHRS and CDR2 is YFSETQ. The CDR3 sequence is 15 residues long. Losses at the gene ends were 0 bases for V and 4 bases for J; bases not matched to a gene: 4. The CDR3 spells CASSLVAGPYNEQFF. The CDR3 DNA reads as TGCGCCAGCAGCTTGGTAGCGGGCCCTTACAATGAGCAGTTCTTC. Using reference TRBV5-1 and TRBJ2-1 for the parts outside the CDR3, the full variable domain is KAGVTQTPRYLIKTRGQQVTLSCSPISGHRSVSWYQQTPGQGLQFLFEYFSETQRNKGNFPGRFSGRQFSNSRSEMNVSTLELGDSALYLCASSLVAGPYNEQFFGPGTRLTVL.

V gene TRBV6-5 combines with J gene TRBJ1-4; 7 bases are shared with TRBD1. With V trimmed by 6 bases and J by 6 bases, 4 bases remained unmatched. Looked up from germline, CDR1 is MNHEY and CDR2 is SVGAGI. This CDR3 has 13 residues. CDR3: CASRTGQYEKLFF. The CDR3 nucleotides read TGTGCCAGCAGGACAGGGCAGTATGAAAAACTGTTTTTT.

This sequence joins TRBV19 and TRBJ1-4; perhaps TRBD1 as D (5 bases). CDR1 is LNHDA and CDR2 is SQIVND in the germline V gene (reference sequence). The CDR3 runs 15 residues. The germline V and J ends were trimmed by 6 bases and 4 bases, with 15 bases remaining between them. Here the CDR3 DNA reads TGTGCCAGTAGATCCTTAGGGGAAGTTAATGAAAAACTGTTTTTT. This encodes CASRSLGEVNEKLFF.

Note on this clone: In the same sample, other DNA sequences code for this CDR3. The rearrangement uses TRBV2 and TRBJ1-3, with 7 bases fitting TRBD1. Germline V gene lookup returns CDR1 SNHLY and CDR2 FYNNEI. V dropped 1 base and J dropped 0; count of bases not matched to a gene: 3. This CDR3 comprises 16 residues. CDR3 sequence (DNA): TGTGCCAGCAGTGAAGGACAGGGCAACTCTGGAAACACCATATATTTT. Encoded protein: CASSEGQGNSGNTIYF.

The gene calls are TRBV9 and TRBJ1-1, with D perhaps TRBD1 (5 bases). This CDR3 spans 14 amino acids. The V end lost 1 base, the J end lost 3 bases, and 10 bases lay between the germline ends. Germline-derived CDR1 and CDR2 are SGDLS and YYNGEE. DNA for the CDR3: TGTGCCAGCAGCGTAATAGGAGGGGACACTGAAGCTTTCTTT. Translated: CASSVIGGDTEAFF.

This chain joins TRBV5-4 and TRBJ2-7; 7 bases are a match to TRBD1. The CDR3 consists of 15 residues. Germline V gene sequence: CDR1 SGHNT, CDR2 YYREEE (reference sequence). V lost 4 bases and J lost 5; bases outside the gene matches: 12. This chain's CDR3 is CASSPGQQRGNEQYF. CDR3 coding DNA: TGTGCCAGCAGCCCGGGACAGCAAAGGGGGAACGAGCAGTACTTC. The full variable domain, its missing parts supplied by reference TRBV5-4 and TRBJ2-7, is ETGVTQSPTHLIKTRGQQVTLRCSSQSGHNTVSWYQQALGQGPQFIFQYYREEENGRGNFPPRFSGLQFPNYSSELNVNALELDDSALYLCASSPGQQRGNEQYFGPGTRLTVT.

This chain connects TRBV7-6 to TRBJ1-1, with D possibly TRBD1 on 6 matching bases. The germline CDR1 and CDR2 sequences are SGHVS and FNYEAQ. The V and J ends lost 3 bases and 6 bases respectively, with 17 bases between them. This CDR3 region has 15 residues. DNA for the CDR3: TGTGCCAGCAGCTTGGGGGCCGGCCCAAGCGCTGAAGCTTTCTTT. Protein sequence: CASSLGAGPSAEAFF.

V and J are TRBV27 and TRBJ1-4; D gene unclear. Germline CDR1 and CDR2: MNHEY and SMNVEV (reference sequence). Trimming left V 4 bases short and J 6 bases short, with 6 bases between. The CDR3 has 12 amino acids. CDR3: CASSSGDEKLFF. Here the CDR3 DNA reads TGTGCCAGCAGTTCAGGTGATGAAAAACTGTTTTTT.

The chain is built from TRBV18 and TRBJ1-5; D is possibly TRBD1 (6 bases). Germline CDR1 is KGHSH and CDR2 is LQKENI. V was pared by 6 bases and J by 3 bases, with 21 bases between. CDR3 length: 17 amino acids. The CDR3 reads CASSLGGEWGHNQPQHF. In nucleotides, the CDR3 is TGTGCCAGCTCCCTCGGGGGGGAATGGGGGCACAATCAGCCCCAGCATTTT.

V gene TRBV2 combines with J gene TRBJ1-2; possible D gene TRBD1, 5 bases. Germline V gene sequence: CDR1 SNHLY, CDR2 FYNNEI. The CDR3 is 14 residues long. Trimming removed 1 base from V and 2 bases from J, with 8 bases in between. The CDR3 nucleotides are TGTGCCAGCAGTGAAGGGCAGGGAAACTATGGCTACACCTTC. Translating gives CASSEGQGNYGYTF.

The chain is built from TRBV3-1 (or the pseudogene TRBV3-2) and TRBJ2-1, with 9 bases matching TRBD1. The trim removed 4 bases at V and 4 bases at J, leaving 5 bases unmatched. Germline V gives CDR1 LGHDT, CDR2 YNNKEL (reference sequence). CDR3 length: 15 amino acids. The CDR3: CASSLTGGTYNEQFF. The DNA for the CDR3 is TGTGCCAGCAGCCTGACAGGGGGGACGTACAATGAGCAGTTCTTC.

The gene calls are TRBV29-1 and TRBJ1-1; D is ambiguous. Per germline, CDR1 SQVTM and CDR2 ANQGSEA. V lost 6 bases and J 1 base, leaving 9 bases between the germline ends. This CDR3 contains 12 residues. The CDR3 loop reads CSVTDWNTEAFF. DNA of the CDR3: TGCAGCGTCACGGACTGGAACACTGAAGCTTTCTTT.